These 3 T cell receptor beta chains originate from one sample sequenced in a study of blood T cells in healthy people across ages (dated by TCRdb to about 2015). Library preparation used 5' RACE. Sequencing was carried out with an Illumina HiSeq 2500. A second roughly 6 to 11 cycle PCR used a sample-barcoded 5' primer and a J-beta primer mix. TCRdb took the public reads, trimmed them with fastp at Q25, ran MiXCR for clone calling and kept in-frame beta chains. Rows with one shared CDR3 protein collapse into an entry with the most common genes and DNA. The sample includes some 700,000 distinct CDR3 sequences, with roughly 47% observed a single time. 20% to 25% of the sample rests with the top ten. Sample: blood. The receptors stem from an older woman in good health.

The chain uses TRBV13 and TRBJ2-1, with D possibly matching TRBD1 (5 bases). The CDR3 totals 14 residues. Trimming removed 5 bases at V and 8 bases at J, with 16 bases between. Germline CDR1 is PRHDT and CDR2 is FYEKMQ (reference sequence). DNA of the CDR3: TGTGCCAGCAGCCGGACACCCCCGGGTCATGAGCAGTTCTTC. Residues: CASSRTPPGHEQFF.

This clonotype was found once. The CDR3 sequence: CSAGSYSNQPQHF. The CDR3 coding sequence is TGCAGTGCCGGCTCCTATAGCAATCAGCCCCAGCATTTT. The chain uses TRBV20-1 and TRBJ1-5; D is ambiguous. V lost 6 bases, J lost 0 bases, and 9 bases lay in between. The CDR3 sequence is 13 residues long. The germline V gene encodes CDR1 DFQATT and CDR2 SNEGSKA (reference sequence).

The V and J genes are TRBV20-1 and TRBJ2-1; D not resolved. Germline CDR1 and CDR2: DFQATT and SNEGSKA (reference sequence). This CDR3 comprises 15 residues. Trimming stripped 0 bases from V and 0 bases from J, with 9 bases between. The chain's CDR3 is CSAREGLLSYNEQFF. The DNA for the CDR3 is TGCAGTGCTAGAGAAGGGCTCCTCTCCTACAATGAGCAGTTCTTC.